The 24 T cell receptor beta chains reported below all come from one sample, sequenced in a study of blood T cell repertoires in COVID-19. Profiled with immunoSEQ multiplex PCR; TCRdb holds only in-frame clones, not every one. The data contain a few hundred thousand clones, approximately 86% of them singletons. What was sequenced was peripheral blood. The receptors here all came from a woman aged 55 to 70 with COVID-19, enrolled during active disease.

This clone was seen a single time. The chain carries TRBV12-3 or TRBV12-4 and TRBJ2-5; D is uncertain. V was cut by 6 bases and J by 3 bases, with 5 bases left in between. The CDR3 covers 11 residues. CDR3 coding DNA: TGTGCCAGCAGGCAGAAAGAGACCCAGTACTTC. This encodes CASRQKETQYF.

This chain uses TRBV6-2 or TRBV6-3 with TRBJ1-6; D possibly corresponds to TRBD1 (6 bases). V was pared by 5 bases and J by 9 bases, with 17 bases between. The germline CDR1 and CDR2 sequences are MNHEY and SVGEGT. The CDR3 has 15 amino acids. CDR3 sequence: CASSTLRGSRSPLHF. The CDR3 DNA reads as TGTGCCAGCAGTACACTCAGGGGCTCGCGTTCACCCCTCCACTTT.

The chain has TRBV15 and TRBJ2-1; 8 bases agree with TRBD1. The length of the CDR3 is 15 residues. Germline trimming cut 4 bases from V and 7 bases from J; bases unmatched to any gene: 9. Germline V gene data show CDR1 as LNHNV and CDR2 as YYDKDF (reference sequence). The CDR3 DNA is TGTGCCACCAGCACCACAGGGGGGATTGAAAATGAGCAGTTCTTC. As protein: CATSTTGGIENEQFF.

The V and J genes are TRBV5-1 and TRBJ2-5, with 8 bases fitting TRBD1. CDR3 length: 15 residues. Trimming cost V 4 bases and J 4 bases; bases outside gene matches: 9. CDR1 is SGHRS and CDR2 is YFSETQ in the germline V gene. CDR3 sequence: CASSTAGGAGETQYF. The CDR3 coding sequence is TGCGCCAGCAGCACTGCAGGGGGCGCCGGAGAGACCCAGTACTTC.

The chain employs TRBV7-9 and TRBJ1-2; TRBD1 aligns across 12 bases. The J segment lost 3 bases and the V segment lost 5 bases, leaving 10 bases of the junction unmatched. Germline V gene sequence: CDR1 SEHNR, CDR2 FQNEAQ (reference sequence). The CDR3 length is 17 residues. The CDR3 DNA is TGTGCCAGCAGCCGAATCGGGACAGGGGGCTTTCACTATGGCTACACCTTC. This gives the protein CASSRIGTGGFHYGYTF.

The chain is built from TRBV5-1 and TRBJ2-5; TRBD2 aligns across 10 bases. The germline CDR1 and CDR2 sequences are SGHRS and YFSETQ. With V trimmed by 3 bases and J by 1 base, 3 bases remained unmatched. The CDR3 sequence is 15 residues long. CDR3 residues: CASSSRLAGQETQYF. The CDR3 coding sequence is TGCGCCAGCAGCTCCCGACTAGCGGGCCAAGAGACCCAGTACTTC.

This chain connects TRBV5-1 to TRBJ2-1; 10 bases line up with TRBD2. Unmatched junction bases numbered 7, after V lost 6 bases and J lost 4 bases. CDR3 length equals 15 residues. Germline-derived CDR1 and CDR2 are SGHRS and YFSETQ. CDR3 in DNA: TGCGCCAGCACCCCCACTAGCGGGGCTTACAATGAGCAGTTCTTC. Translating gives CASTPTSGAYNEQFF.

This chain uses TRBV6-1 with TRBJ1-1, with D possibly being TRBD1 (5 bases). Trimming left V 2 bases short and J 0 bases short, with 7 bases between. The CDR3 consists of 14 residues. Looked up from germline, CDR1 is MNHNS and CDR2 is SASEGT. In DNA form, the CDR3 reads TGTGCCAGCAGTGAAAGGGGTGTGAACACTGAAGCTTTCTTT. This sequence encodes CASSERGVNTEAFF.

V and J are TRBV9 and TRBJ1-5; maybe TRBD1 (5 bases). This CDR3 is 14 amino acids long. V was trimmed by 4 bases and J by 3 bases, leaving 11 bases between them. Germline lookup yields CDR1 SGDLS and CDR2 YYNGEE. CDR3 in amino acids: CASSPRGFNQPQHF. The DNA of the CDR3 is TGTGCCAGCAGCCCAAGGGGTTTCAATCAGCCCCAGCATTTT.

A single count supports this clone. The chain is built from TRBV3-1 (or the pseudogene TRBV3-2) and TRBJ1-2; no clear D. Trimming pared 0 bases from V and 6 bases from J, leaving 5 bases between. The CDR3 is 12 amino acids. Germline lookup yields CDR1 LGHDT and CDR2 YNNKEL (reference sequence). CDR3 residues: CASSQDPHGYTF. The CDR3 bases are TGTGCCAGCAGCCAAGATCCTCATGGCTACACCTTC.

CDR3 amino acids: CASSSPYQPQHF. CDR3 in DNA: TGTGCCAGCAGCTCCCCTTATCAGCCCCAGCATTTT. The V and J genes are TRBV7-2 and TRBJ1-5, with D hard to call. The V gene's germline CDR1 is SGHTA and CDR2 FQGNSA. This CDR3 region has 12 residues. V lost 4 bases and J 5 bases, leaving 6 bases between the germline ends.

This clone was seen once. The V call is TRBV6-1, the J call TRBJ2-6; D uncertain. The germline gives CDR1 MNHNS, CDR2 SASEGT. The V gene lost 6 bases and the J gene lost 0 bases, with 12 bases spanning the gap. The CDR3 has 16 amino acids. CDR3 nucleotides: TGTGCCAGCAGAGAACAGCCTAGCTCTGGGGCCAACGTCCTGACTTTC. It encodes CASREQPSSGANVLTF.

In nucleotides, the CDR3 is TGTGCCAGCAGCTTAGGATCGGGGGAAGGAGAAAAACTGTTTTTT. This codes for CASSLGSGEGEKLFF. The rearrangement joins TRBV7-9 to TRBJ1-4; a weak D match, TRBD1 (5 bases). This CDR3 is built from 15 residues. The germline CDR1 and CDR2 sequences are SEHNR and FQNEAQ (reference sequence). V shed 1 base and J shed 8 bases, with 14 bases lying between them.

In its sample, this clone was seen a few times. The chain couples TRBV2 to TRBJ1-1, with D hard to call. The germline gives CDR1 SNHLY, CDR2 FYNNEI. The germline V and J ends were trimmed by 3 bases and 4 bases, with 12 bases remaining between them. This CDR3 is 14 amino acids long. The CDR3 sequence: CASSDDDRGTEAFF. The DNA for the CDR3 is TGTGCCAGCAGTGATGACGATAGAGGCACTGAAGCTTTCTTT.

The chain carries TRBV29-1 and TRBJ1-1, with D maybe TRBD1 (6 bases). The CDR3 spans 13 residues. The V and J ends lost 5 bases and 0 bases respectively, with 10 bases between them. In germline, CDR1 is SQVTM, CDR2 ANQGSEA. This CDR3 reads CSVRGQLNTEAFF. The CDR3 coding sequence is TGCAGCGTTAGGGGACAATTGAACACTGAAGCTTTCTTT. Using reference TRBV29-1 and TRBJ1-1 for the parts outside the CDR3, the full variable domain is SAVISQKPSRDICQRGTSLTIQCQVDSQVTMMFWYRQQPGQSLTLIATANQGSEATYESGFVIDKFPISRPNLTFSTLTVSNMSPEDSSIYLCSVRGQLNTEAFFGQGTRLTVV.

Of note for this clone: Other DNA variants within this sample encode the same CDR3. The rearrangement joins TRBV9 to TRBJ2-3; tentative D call: TRBD1 (6 bases). The CDR3 length is 15 residues. The germline V gene has CDR1 SGDLS and CDR2 YYNGEE. Trimming pared 0 bases from V and 1 base from J, leaving 9 bases between. The DNA for the CDR3 is TGTGCCAGCAGCGTAGAACAGGGACGCACAGATACGCAGTATTTT. Its translation is CASSVEQGRTDTQYF.

The gene calls are TRBV5-5 and TRBJ2-7; 7 bases match TRBD1. Germline loops: CDR1 SGHKS, CDR2 YYEKEE (reference sequence). V gave up 6 bases and J gave up 4 bases; unmatched junction bases: 7. The CDR3 length is 13 residues. Here the CDR3 DNA reads TGTGCCAGCAACCGACAGGGTTCTTACGAGCAGTACTTC. It codes for CASNRQGSYEQYF.

The chain combines TRBV6-2 or TRBV6-3 with TRBJ1-1, with 8 bases lining up with TRBD1. The CDR3 is 16 amino acids. V was clipped by 2 bases and J by 0 bases; unmatched bases: 5. Germline V CDR1 and CDR2: MNHEY, SVGEGT. The CDR3 loop reads CASSYDRDRMNTEAFF. As DNA, the CDR3 is TGTGCCAGCAGTTACGATAGGGACAGGATGAACACTGAAGCTTTCTTT.

This chain uses TRBV4-3 with TRBJ2-6; no firm D call. The CDR3 is 14 amino acids. The germline V gene encodes CDR1 LGHNA and CDR2 YSLEER. V was pared by 0 bases and J by 3 bases, with 3 bases between. This CDR3 reads CASSQDYGANVLTF. The CDR3, as DNA: TGCGCCAGCAGCCAAGATTATGGGGCCAACGTCCTGACTTTC.

V and J are TRBV9 and TRBJ1-3, with a weak D call TRBD1 (6 bases). Germline V CDR1 and CDR2: SGDLS, YYNGEE. The CDR3 length is 18 residues. Deletions cut 4 bases from V and 0 bases from J, with 20 bases between. The CDR3 sequence is CASSPQGTAVSSGNTIYF. The CDR3 DNA is TGTGCCAGCAGCCCACAGGGAACCGCGGTAAGCTCTGGAAACACCATATATTTT.

The CDR3 DNA reads as TGCAGCGTTGAATCTGGACAGAGCTCCTACGAGCAGTACTTC. It yields the protein CSVESGQSSYEQYF. The chain combines TRBV29-1 with TRBJ2-7, with D tentatively TRBD1 (6 bases). There are 14 residues in the CDR3. Trimming pared 2 bases from V and 0 bases from J, leaving 11 bases between. CDR1 and CDR2 from the germline V gene are SQVTM and ANQGSEA.

This chain links TRBV30 with TRBJ2-1, with TRBD1 as a possible D gene (6 bases). This CDR3 is built from 15 residues. Trimming took off 2 bases at V and 4 bases at J, with 15 bases between the two ends. Germline values: CDR1 GTSNPN, CDR2 SVGIG (reference sequence). The CDR3 is CAWSRTERIYNEQFF. The CDR3 DNA reads TGTGCCTGGAGTCGGACAGAGAGGATATACAATGAGCAGTTCTTC. Full variable domain (remainder filled in from reference TRBV30 and TRBJ2-1): SQTIHQWPATLVQPVGSPLSLECTVEGTSNPNLYWYRQAAGRGLQLLFYSVGIGQISSEVPQNLSASRPQDRQFILSSKKLLLSDSGFYLCAWSRTERIYNEQFFGPGTRLTVL.

V is TRBV3-1 (or the pseudogene TRBV3-2) and J is TRBJ2-2; TRBD2 aligns across 7 bases. This CDR3 has 13 amino acids. Trimming at V came to 1 base and at J to 7 bases, leaving 0 bases not matched to a gene. Germline V gene data show CDR1 as LGHDT and CDR2 as YNNKEL (reference sequence). Here the CDR3 reads CASSQAGGGELFF. In DNA, the CDR3 is TGTGCCAGCAGCCAAGCGGGGGGCGGGGAGCTGTTTTTT.

The chain is built from TRBV3-1 (or the pseudogene TRBV3-2) and TRBJ1-1, with D tentatively TRBD1 (6 bases). Trimming shortened V by 1 base and J by 7 bases, and 10 bases separated the two germline ends. The CDR3 runs 13 residues. Germline loops: CDR1 LGHDT, CDR2 YNNKEL (reference sequence). Here the CDR3 reads CASSQAGVNEAFF. In DNA, the CDR3 is TGTGCCAGCAGCCAAGCAGGGGTCAATGAAGCTTTCTTT.